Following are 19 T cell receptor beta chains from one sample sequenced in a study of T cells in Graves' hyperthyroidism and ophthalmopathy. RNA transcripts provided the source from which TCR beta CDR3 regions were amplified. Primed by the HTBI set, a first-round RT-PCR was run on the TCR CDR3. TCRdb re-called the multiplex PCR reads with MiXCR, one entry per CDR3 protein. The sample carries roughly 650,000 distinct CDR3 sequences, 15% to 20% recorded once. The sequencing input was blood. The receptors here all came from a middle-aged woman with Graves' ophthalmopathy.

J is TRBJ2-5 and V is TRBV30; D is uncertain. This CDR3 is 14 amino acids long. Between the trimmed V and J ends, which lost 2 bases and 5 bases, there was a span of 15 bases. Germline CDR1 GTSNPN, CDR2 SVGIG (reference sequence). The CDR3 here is CAWSRKGFEETQYF. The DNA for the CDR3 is TGTGCCTGGAGTAGGAAAGGGTTTGAGGAGACCCAGTACTTC.

CDR3 nucleotides: TGTGCCAGCAGTTTGCGGCGCCACGAGCAGTACTTC. This translates into CASSLRRHEQYF. This sequence joins TRBV12-3 or TRBV12-4 and TRBJ2-7, with unresolved D. Trimming left V 3 bases short and J 5 bases short, with 8 bases between. The CDR3 runs to 12 residues.

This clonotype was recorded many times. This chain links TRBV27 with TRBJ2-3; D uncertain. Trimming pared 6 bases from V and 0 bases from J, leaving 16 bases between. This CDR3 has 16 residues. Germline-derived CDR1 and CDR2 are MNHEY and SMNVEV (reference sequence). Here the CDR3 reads CASSRDPLTSTDTQYF. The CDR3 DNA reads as TGTGCCAGCAGCCGAGACCCCTTGACTAGCACAGATACGCAGTATTTT.

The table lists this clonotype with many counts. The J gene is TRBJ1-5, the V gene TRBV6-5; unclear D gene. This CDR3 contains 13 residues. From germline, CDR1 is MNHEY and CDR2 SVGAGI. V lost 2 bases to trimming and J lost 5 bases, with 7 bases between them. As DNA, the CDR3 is TGTGCCAGCAGTTACGAGGTTGATCAGCCCCAGCATTTT. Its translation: CASSYEVDQPQHF.

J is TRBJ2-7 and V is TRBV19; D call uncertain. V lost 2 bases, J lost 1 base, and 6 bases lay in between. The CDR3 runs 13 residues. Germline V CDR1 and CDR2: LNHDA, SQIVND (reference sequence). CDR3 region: CASSISRSYEQYF. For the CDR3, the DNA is TGTGCCAGTAGTATAAGCCGGTCCTACGAGCAGTACTTC. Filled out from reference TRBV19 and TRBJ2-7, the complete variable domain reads DGGITQSPKYLFRKEGQNVTLSCEQNLNHDAMYWYRQDPGQGLRLIYYSQIVNDFQKGDIAEGYSVSREKKESFPLTVTSAQKNPTAFYLCASSISRSYEQYFGPGTRLTVT.

In nucleotides, the CDR3 is TGTGCCAGCAGCTCACCGGGACTAGCGGGAGGGTCCACCGGGGAGCTGTTTTTT. The encoded protein is CASSSPGLAGGSTGELFF. The chain has TRBV2 and TRBJ2-2; TRBD2 aligns across 16 bases. With 6 bases clipped from V and 4 bases from J, the junction kept 8 bases outside the gene matches. This CDR3 spans 18 amino acids. The germline V gene encodes CDR1 SNHLY and CDR2 FYNNEI.

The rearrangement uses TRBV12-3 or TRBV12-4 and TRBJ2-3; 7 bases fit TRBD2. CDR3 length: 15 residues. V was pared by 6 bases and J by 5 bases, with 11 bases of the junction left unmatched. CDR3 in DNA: TGTGCCAGCAGGCCATCCAACGGGGGGAGAGATACGCAGTATTTT. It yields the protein CASRPSNGGRDTQYF.

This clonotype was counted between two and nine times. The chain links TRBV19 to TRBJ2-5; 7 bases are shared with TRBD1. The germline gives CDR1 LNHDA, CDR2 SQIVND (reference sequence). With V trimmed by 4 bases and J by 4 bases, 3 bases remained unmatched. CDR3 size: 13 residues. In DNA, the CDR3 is TGTGCCAGTAGTAGAAACAGGGGAGAGACCCAGTACTTC. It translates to CASSRNRGETQYF. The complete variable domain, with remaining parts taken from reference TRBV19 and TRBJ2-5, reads DGGITQSPKYLFRKEGQNVTLSCEQNLNHDAMYWYRQDPGQGLRLIYYSQIVNDFQKGDIAEGYSVSREKKESFPLTVTSAQKNPTAFYLCASSRNRGETQYFGPGTRLLVL.

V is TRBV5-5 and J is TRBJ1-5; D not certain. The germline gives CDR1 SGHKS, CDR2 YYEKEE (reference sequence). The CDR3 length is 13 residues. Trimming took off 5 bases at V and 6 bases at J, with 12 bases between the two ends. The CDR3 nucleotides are TGTGCCAGCAGTTCAGACATTCCTCAGCCCCAGCATTTT. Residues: CASSSDIPQPQHF.

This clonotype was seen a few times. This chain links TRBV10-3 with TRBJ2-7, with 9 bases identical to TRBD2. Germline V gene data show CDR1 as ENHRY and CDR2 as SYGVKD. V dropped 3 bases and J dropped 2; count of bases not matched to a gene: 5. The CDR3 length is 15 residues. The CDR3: CAISDGAGGTYEQYF. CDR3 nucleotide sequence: TGTGCCATCAGTGATGGAGCGGGGGGAACCTACGAGCAGTACTTC.

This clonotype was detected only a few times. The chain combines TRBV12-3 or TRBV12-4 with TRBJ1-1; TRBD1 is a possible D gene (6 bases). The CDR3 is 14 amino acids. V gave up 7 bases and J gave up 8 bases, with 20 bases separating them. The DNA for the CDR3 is TGTGCCAGCACCCTCGCGATGGGGGGCTACGAAGCTTTCTTT. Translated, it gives CASTLAMGGYEAFF.

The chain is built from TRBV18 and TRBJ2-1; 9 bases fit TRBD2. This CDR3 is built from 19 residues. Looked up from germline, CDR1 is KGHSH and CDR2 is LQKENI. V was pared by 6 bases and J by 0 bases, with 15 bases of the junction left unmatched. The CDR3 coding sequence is TGTGCCAGCTCCCCCGACTTCCTAGCGGGAAGAGGCTCCTACAATGAGCAGTTCTTC. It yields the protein CASSPDFLAGRGSYNEQFF.

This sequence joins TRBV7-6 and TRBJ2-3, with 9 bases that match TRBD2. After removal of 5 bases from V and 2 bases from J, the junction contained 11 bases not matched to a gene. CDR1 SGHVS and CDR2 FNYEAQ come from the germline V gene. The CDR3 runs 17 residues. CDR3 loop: CASSKNTLAGNTDTQYF. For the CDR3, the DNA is TGTGCCAGCAGCAAAAATACCCTAGCGGGGAACACAGATACGCAGTATTTT.

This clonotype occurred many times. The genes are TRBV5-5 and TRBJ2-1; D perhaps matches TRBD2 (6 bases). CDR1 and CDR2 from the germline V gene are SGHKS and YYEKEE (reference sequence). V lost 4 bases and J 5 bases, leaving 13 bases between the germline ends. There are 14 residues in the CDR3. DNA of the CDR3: TGTGCCAGCAGCGCGGGACTTACCAACAATGAGCAGTTCTTC. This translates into CASSAGLTNNEQFF.

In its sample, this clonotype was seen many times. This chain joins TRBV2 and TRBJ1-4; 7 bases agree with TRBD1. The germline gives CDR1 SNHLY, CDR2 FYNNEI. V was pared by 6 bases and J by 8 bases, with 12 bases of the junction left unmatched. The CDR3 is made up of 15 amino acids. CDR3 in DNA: TGTGCCAGCAGCAAGCGACAGGGCGGAGACGAAAAACTGTTTTTT. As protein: CASSKRQGGDEKLFF.

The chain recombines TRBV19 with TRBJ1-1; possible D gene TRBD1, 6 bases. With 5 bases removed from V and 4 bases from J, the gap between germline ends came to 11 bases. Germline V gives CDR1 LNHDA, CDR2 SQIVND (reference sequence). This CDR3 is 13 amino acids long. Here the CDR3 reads CASSPTGTTEAFF. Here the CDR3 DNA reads TGTGCCAGTAGTCCCACAGGGACCACTGAAGCTTTCTTT.

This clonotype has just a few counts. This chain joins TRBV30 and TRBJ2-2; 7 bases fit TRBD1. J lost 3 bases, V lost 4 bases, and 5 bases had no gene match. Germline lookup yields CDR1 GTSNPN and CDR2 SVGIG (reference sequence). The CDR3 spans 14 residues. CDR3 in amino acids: CAWNMGQHTGELFF. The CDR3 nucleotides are TGTGCCTGGAATATGGGACAGCACACCGGGGAGCTGTTTTTT. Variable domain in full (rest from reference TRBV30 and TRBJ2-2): SQTIHQWPATLVQPVGSPLSLECTVEGTSNPNLYWYRQAAGRGLQLLFYSVGIGQISSEVPQNLSASRPQDRQFILSSKKLLLSDSGFYLCAWNMGQHTGELFFGEGSRLTVL.

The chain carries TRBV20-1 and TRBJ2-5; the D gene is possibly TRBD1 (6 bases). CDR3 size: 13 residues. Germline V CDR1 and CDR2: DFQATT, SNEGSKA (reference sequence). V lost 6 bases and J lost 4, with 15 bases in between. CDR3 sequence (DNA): TGCAGTGCCTACAGGGTAGCGTCAGAGACCCAGTACTTC. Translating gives CSAYRVASETQYF.

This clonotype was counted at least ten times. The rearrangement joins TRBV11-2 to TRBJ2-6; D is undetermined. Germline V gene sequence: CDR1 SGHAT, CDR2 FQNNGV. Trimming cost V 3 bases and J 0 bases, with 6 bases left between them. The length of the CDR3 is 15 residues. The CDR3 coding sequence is TGTGCCAGCAGCTTCACCCGCTCTGGGGCCAACGTCCTGACTTTC. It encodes CASSFTRSGANVLTF.